The clone carrying this T cell receptor (beta chain) was seen a few times. Its antigen is still unknown. Arm-PCR of CDR3 regions and iRepertoire HTBI primers were used to build TCR beta libraries. TCRdb used MiXCR to reprocess the multiplex PCR reads, holding one entry per CDR3 protein. In the table there are 450,000 or so distinct CDR3 sequences, 20% to 25% of which are singletons. Time point in this sample: persistent/refractory GD, antithyroid drugs over 5 years with positive TRAb. With RNA extracted from PBMCs as input, the TCR library was made. It was American Thyroid Association guidelines that determined Graves' disease diagnosis. Around 9 milliliters of peripheral blood were drawn into EDTA tubes. The record originates from a study of regulatory T cells in long-lasting Graves disease. This CDR3 is built from 16 residues. Germline values: CDR1 SGDLS, CDR2 YYNGEE. V dropped 4 bases and J dropped 6; count of bases not matched to a gene: 8.

Study outcomes and limitations: Analysis covered peripheral blood alone, not thyroid tissue. TRBV28, TRBJ1-2 and TRBJ2-5 were favored in persistent disease.

The J gene is TRBJ2-3, the V gene TRBV9; 13 positions agree with TRBD2. The TCR originated in a female donor with Graves disease. Source: peripheral blood mononuclear cells (PBMCs), taken when the disease was refractory, from a patient treated with antithyroid drugs. Here the CDR3 reads CASSSGLAGTADTQYF. The CDR3 DNA follows: TGTGCCAGCAGCTCGGGACTAGCGGGGACCGCTGATACGCAGTATTTT.